The 9 T cell receptor beta chains below come from one sample, sequenced in a study of cytomegalovirus exposure and HLA in healthy donors. Primers: 60 Vbeta forward and 13 Jbeta reverse. Libraries were prepared by immunoSEQ multiplex PCR; TCRdb keeps only in-frame clonotypes and omits some of them. The sample shows some 150,000 clones, 82% of them seen only once. The sample was PBMCs. The receptors originated from a male donor in good health and CMV-seronegative.

V and J are TRBV11-2 and TRBJ1-3; D not certain. Per the germline V gene, CDR1 is SGHAT and CDR2 is FQNNGV. This CDR3 region has 16 residues. V lost 5 bases to trimming and J lost 0 bases, with 14 bases between them. CDR3: CASSPRSGSSGNTIYF. The CDR3 bases are TGTGCCAGCAGCCCCCGTTCGGGGAGCTCTGGAAACACCATATATTTT.

J is TRBJ1-6 and V is TRBV6-4; TRBD1 might be the D (6 bases). The V and J ends lost 6 bases and 5 bases respectively, with 14 bases between them. This CDR3 contains 15 residues. Germline V CDR1 and CDR2: MRHNA, SNTAGT. The CDR3 is CASRDHRDNNSPLHF. The CDR3, as DNA: TGTGCCAGCAGGGACCACCGGGACAATAATTCACCCCTCCACTTT.

The V and J genes are TRBV11-2 and TRBJ1-1; TRBD1 agrees at 7 bases. CDR3 size: 15 residues. Germline CDR1 reads SGHAT; CDR2 reads FQNNGV. Unmatched junction bases numbered 4, after V lost 3 bases and J lost 0 bases. The CDR3 nucleotides read TGTGCCAGCAGCTTCTCAGGGGGGATGAACACTGAAGCTTTCTTT. Its translation: CASSFSGGMNTEAFF.

The V and J genes are TRBV6-1 and TRBJ1-5, with a weak D call TRBD1 (5 bases). This CDR3 spans 15 amino acids. Germline V lookup: CDR1 MNHNS, CDR2 SASEGT. V lost 2 bases to trimming and J lost 9 bases, with 17 bases between them. CDR3 loop: CASSEWRGPGGPQHF. Written as DNA, the CDR3 is TGTGCCAGCAGTGAATGGAGGGGCCCGGGCGGGCCCCAGCATTTT.

The chain links TRBV6-1 to TRBJ2-2, with 7 bases matching TRBD1. Germline assignment: CDR1 MNHNS and CDR2 SASEGT. V was clipped by 2 bases and J by 5 bases; unmatched bases: 5. This CDR3 has 15 residues. CDR3 bases: TGTGCCAGCAGTGAACATACAGGGGCAACCGGGGAGCTGTTTTTT. Its translation is CASSEHTGATGELFF.

The chain uses TRBV2 and TRBJ2-2; 10 bases match TRBD1. The CDR3 contains 18 residues. The J segment lost 4 bases and the V segment lost 8 bases, leaving 16 bases of the junction unmatched. The germline V gene has CDR1 SNHLY and CDR2 FYNNEI. DNA for the CDR3: TGTGCCAGCGGCAGGACAGGGGGAGAGGGATTCGTCACCGGGGAGCTGTTTTTT. It specifies CASGRTGGEGFVTGELFF. The variable domain in full, with the rest retrieved from reference TRBV2 and TRBJ2-2, is EPEVTQTPSHQVTQMGQEVILRCVPISNHLYFYWYRQILGQKVEFLVSFYNNEISEKSEIFDDQFSVERPDGSNFTLKIRSTKLEDSAMYFCASGRTGGEGFVTGELFFGEGSRLTVL.

This chain joins TRBV27 and TRBJ2-7; D perhaps matches TRBD2 (6 bases). V gave up 5 bases and J gave up 6 bases, with 20 bases separating them. This CDR3 comprises 15 residues. Germline V CDR1 and CDR2: MNHEY, SMNVEV (reference sequence). CDR3 in DNA: TGTGCCAGCAGTCCGCAAGCGGGCGGGTTGGTCGAGCAGTACTTC. Translation: CASSPQAGGLVEQYF.

In this sample, this clone turned up a few times. This sequence joins TRBV7-2 and TRBJ2-1; TRBD1 agrees at 8 bases. The CDR3 sequence is 15 residues long. Germline V gives CDR1 SGHTA, CDR2 FQGNSA. J was trimmed by 10 bases and V by 2 bases; bases with no gene match: 10. The CDR3 here is CASSLQDRAVLEQFF. DNA of the CDR3: TGTGCCAGCAGCTTACAGGACAGGGCAGTGTTAGAGCAGTTCTTC.

The J gene is TRBJ2-7, the V gene TRBV28, with D maybe TRBD2 (5 bases). Germline V gene sequence: CDR1 MDHEN, CDR2 SYDVKM. This CDR3 has 13 amino acids. With 3 bases removed from V and 6 bases from J, the gap between germline ends came to 12 bases. The CDR3 nucleotides read TGTGCCAGCAGTTTGGAGGTTGGCGGCGAGCAGTACTTC. Amino acids: CASSLEVGGEQYF. The variable domain in full, completed from reference TRBV28 and TRBJ2-7, reads DVKVTQSSRYLVKRTGEKVFLECVQDMDHENMFWYRQDPGLGLRLIYFSYDVKMKEKGDIPEGYSVSREKKERFSLILESASTNQTSMYLCASSLEVGGEQYFGPGTRLTVT.